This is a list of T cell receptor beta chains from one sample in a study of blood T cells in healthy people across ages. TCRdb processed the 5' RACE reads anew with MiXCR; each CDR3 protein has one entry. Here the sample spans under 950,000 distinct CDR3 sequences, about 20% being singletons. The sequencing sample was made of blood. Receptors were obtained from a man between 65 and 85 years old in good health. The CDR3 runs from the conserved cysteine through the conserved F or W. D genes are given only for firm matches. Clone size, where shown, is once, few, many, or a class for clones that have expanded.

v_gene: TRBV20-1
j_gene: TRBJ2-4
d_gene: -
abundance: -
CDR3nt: TGCAGTGCTAGCCCCAGCCTTAAAAACATTCAGTACTTC
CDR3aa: CSASPSLKNIQYF

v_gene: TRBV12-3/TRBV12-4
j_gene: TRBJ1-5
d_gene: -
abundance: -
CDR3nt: TGTGCCAGCAGTCGACAGTACGATCAGCCCCAGCATTTT
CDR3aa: CASSRQYDQPQHF

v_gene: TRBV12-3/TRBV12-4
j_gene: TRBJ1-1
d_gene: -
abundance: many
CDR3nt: TGTGCCAGCAGTTGGACAGAGAACACTGAAGCTTTCTTT
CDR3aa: CASSWTENTEAFF

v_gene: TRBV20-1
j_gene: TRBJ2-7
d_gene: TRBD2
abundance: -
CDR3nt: TGCAGTGCTCGACTAGCGGGAGATGGCGAGCAGTACTTC
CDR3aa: CSARLAGDGEQYF

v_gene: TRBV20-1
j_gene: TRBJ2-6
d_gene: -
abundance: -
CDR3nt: TGCAGTGCTGCCATCTCTGGGGCCAACGTCCTGACTTTC
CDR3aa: CSAAISGANVLTF

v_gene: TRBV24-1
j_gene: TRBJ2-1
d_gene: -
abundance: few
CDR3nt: TGTGCCACCAGTGATTCCTCAGTCTCGAGCTCCTACAACGAGCAGTTCTTC
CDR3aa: CATSDSSVSSSYNEQFF

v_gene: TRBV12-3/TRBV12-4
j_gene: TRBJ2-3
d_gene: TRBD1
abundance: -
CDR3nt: TGTGCCAGCAGTAAACAGGGGTTGGGCACAGATACGCAGTATTTT
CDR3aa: CASSKQGLGTDTQYF

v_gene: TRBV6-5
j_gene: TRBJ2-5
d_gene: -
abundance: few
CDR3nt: TGTGCCAGCAGTTACTCAAGTCAGAGGGAGTGGGGGGAGACCCAGTACTTC
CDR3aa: CASSYSSQREWGETQYF

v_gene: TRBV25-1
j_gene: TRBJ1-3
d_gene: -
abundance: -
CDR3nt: TGTGCCAGCAGTGTTGGAGGCGCAGGGGCTGGAAACACCATATATTTT
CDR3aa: CASSVGGAGAGNTIYF

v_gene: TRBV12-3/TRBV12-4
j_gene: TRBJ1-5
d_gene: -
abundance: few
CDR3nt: TGTGCCAGCAGTTTTTGGGGGCAACAGCCCCAGCATTTT
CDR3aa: CASSFWGQQPQHF

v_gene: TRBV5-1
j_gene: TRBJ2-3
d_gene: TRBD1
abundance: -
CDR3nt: TGCGCCAGCAGCTTACGGACAGGGGAGGCAGATACGCAGTATTTT
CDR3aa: CASSLRTGEADTQYF

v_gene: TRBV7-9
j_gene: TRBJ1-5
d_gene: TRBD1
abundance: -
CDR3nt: TGTGCCAGCAGCTTCGCGGACAGGACCAATCAGCCCCAGCATTTT
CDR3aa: CASSFADRTNQPQHF

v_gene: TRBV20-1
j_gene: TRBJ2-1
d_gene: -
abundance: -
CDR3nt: TGCAGTGCTAGACAACGGGACAGGCCGCGGGAGGAGCAGTTCTTC
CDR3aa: CSARQRDRPREEQFF

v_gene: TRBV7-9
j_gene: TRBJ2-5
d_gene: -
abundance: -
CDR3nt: TGTGCCAGCAGCCCAAAAGGCCCGTACGAGCAGTGCTTC
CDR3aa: CASSPKGPYEQCF

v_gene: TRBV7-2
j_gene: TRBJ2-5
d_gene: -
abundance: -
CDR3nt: TGTGCCAGCAGCACCCAGGGGCCTGGGGAGACCCAGTACTTC
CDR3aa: CASSTQGPGETQYF

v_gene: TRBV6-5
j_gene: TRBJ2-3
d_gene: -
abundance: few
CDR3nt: TGTGCCACTAACCCGGGGGGCACAGATACGCAGTATTTT
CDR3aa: CATNPGGTDTQYF

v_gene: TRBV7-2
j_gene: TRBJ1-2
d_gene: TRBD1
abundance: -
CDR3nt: TGTGCCAGCAGCAGTGTTTCGGGACAGGGCGATGGCTACACCTTC
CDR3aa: CASSSVSGQGDGYTF

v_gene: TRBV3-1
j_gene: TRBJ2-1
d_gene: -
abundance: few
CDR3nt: TGTGCCAGCAGGGGGGGACCCCGCTCCTACAATGAGCAGTTCTTC
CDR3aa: CASRGGPRSYNEQFF

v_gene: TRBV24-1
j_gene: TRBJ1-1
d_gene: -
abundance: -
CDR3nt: TGTGCCACCAATTCAAGGGGGGACACTGAAGCTTTCTTT
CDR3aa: CATNSRGDTEAFF

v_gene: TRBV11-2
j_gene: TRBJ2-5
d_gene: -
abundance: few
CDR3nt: TGTGCCAGCAGCTTAGATTTGGGGGTGGAGCAGTACTTC
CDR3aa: CASSLDLGVEQYF

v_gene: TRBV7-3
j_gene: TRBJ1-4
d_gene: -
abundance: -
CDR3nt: TGTGCCAGCAGCTTCGGGTCTAATGAAAAACTGTTTTTT
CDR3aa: CASSFGSNEKLFF

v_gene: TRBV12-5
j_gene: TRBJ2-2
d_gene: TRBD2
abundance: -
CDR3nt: TGTGCTAGTGTGTTTAGGTTCCTCGACCCATTAGCGGGAGGGCCCGCGAACACCGGGGAGCTGTTTTTT
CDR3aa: CASVFRFLDPLAGGPANTGELFF

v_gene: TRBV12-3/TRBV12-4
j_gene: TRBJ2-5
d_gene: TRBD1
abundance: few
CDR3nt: TGTGCCAGCAGATCGACAGGGACCCAAGAGACCCAGTACTTC
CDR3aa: CASRSTGTQETQYF

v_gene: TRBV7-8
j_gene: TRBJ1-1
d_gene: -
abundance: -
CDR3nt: TGTGCCAGCAGTTACCACGGCACTGAAGCTTTCTTT
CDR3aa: CASSYHGTEAFF

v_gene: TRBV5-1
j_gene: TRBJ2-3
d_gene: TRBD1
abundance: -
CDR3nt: TGCGCCAGCAGCTTTGGGACAGGGGTAACAGATACGCAGTATTTT
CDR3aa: CASSFGTGVTDTQYF

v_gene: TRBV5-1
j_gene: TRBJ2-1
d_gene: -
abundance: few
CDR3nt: TGCGCCAGCAGCGAGTCGACAGAACCTCGGTTCTTC
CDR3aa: CASSESTEPRFF

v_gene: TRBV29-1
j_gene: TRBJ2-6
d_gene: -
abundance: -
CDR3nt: TGCAGCGTTGGGGACGCTGGGGCCAACGTCCTGACTTTC
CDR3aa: CSVGDAGANVLTF

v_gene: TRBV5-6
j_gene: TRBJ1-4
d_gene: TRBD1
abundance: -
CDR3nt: TGTGCCAGCAGCCCGGGACAGGTCCATGAAAAACTGTTTTTT
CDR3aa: CASSPGQVHEKLFF

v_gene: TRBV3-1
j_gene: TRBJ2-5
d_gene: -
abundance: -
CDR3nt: TGTGCCAGCAGCCCCTCCGGACGGGAAGAGACCCAGTACTTC
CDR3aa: CASSPSGREETQYF

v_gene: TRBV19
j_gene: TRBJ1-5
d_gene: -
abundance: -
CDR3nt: TGTGCCAGTAGTATAGATAGAGAGTTCAATCAGCCCCAGCATTTT
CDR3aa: CASSIDREFNQPQHF

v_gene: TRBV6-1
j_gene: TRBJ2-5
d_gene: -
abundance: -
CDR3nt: TGTGCCAGCAGTGTTGAGGGGGGGAAGACCCAGTACTTC
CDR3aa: CASSVEGGKTQYF

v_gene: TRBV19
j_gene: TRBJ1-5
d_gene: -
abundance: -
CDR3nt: TGTGCCAGTACCTACGGGCAGGGGAGACAGCCCCAGCATTTT
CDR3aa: CASTYGQGRQPQHF

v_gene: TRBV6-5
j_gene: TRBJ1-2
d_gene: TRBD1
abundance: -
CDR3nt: TGTGCCAGCAGTCGGACAGGGACAAGCTATGGCTACACCTTC
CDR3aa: CASSRTGTSYGYTF

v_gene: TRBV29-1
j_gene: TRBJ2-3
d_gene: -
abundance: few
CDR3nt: TGCAGCGTTGGGTGGTCTAGCACAGATACGCAGTATTTT
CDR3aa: CSVGWSSTDTQYF

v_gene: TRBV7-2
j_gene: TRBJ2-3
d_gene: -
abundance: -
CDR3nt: TGTGCCAGCAGCCGCCCTAGGGCGGGGGATACGCAGTATTTT
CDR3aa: CASSRPRAGDTQYF

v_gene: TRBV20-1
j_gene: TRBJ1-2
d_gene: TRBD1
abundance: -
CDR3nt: TGCAGTGCTAGAAAGACAGGGTCCGGCTACACCTTC
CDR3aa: CSARKTGSGYTF

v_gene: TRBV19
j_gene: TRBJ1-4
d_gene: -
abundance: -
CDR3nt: TGTGCCACCCGAAGGGGTTTCAATGAAAAACTGTTTTTT
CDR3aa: CATRRGFNEKLFF

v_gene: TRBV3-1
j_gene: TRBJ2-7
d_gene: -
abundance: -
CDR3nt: TGTGCCAGCAGCCAAGCCTCGGTCAGCTACGAGCAGTACTTC
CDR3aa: CASSQASVSYEQYF

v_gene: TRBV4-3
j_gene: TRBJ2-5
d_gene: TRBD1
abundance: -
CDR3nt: TGCGCCAGCAGCAAGAGGGGGCTCAGGGAGACCCAGTACTTC
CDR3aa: CASSKRGLRETQYF

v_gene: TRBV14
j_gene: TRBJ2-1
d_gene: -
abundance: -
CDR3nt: TGTGCCAGCAGCCAAAGGGCGACAGGCGTTAATGAGCAGTTCTTC
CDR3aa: CASSQRATGVNEQFF

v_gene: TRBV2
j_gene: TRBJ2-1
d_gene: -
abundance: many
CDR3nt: TGTGCCAGCAGTGAAGGCGCGAGCTCCTACAATGAGCAGTTCTTC
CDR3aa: CASSEGASSYNEQFF

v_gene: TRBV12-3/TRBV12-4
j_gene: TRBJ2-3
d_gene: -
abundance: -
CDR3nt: TGTGCCAGCAGTTTAATAGCCCGCACAGATACGCAGTATTTT
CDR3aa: CASSLIARTDTQYF

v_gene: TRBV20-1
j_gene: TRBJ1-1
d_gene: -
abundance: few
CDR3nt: TGCAGTGCTGCCCCGGGAGGGGGAAACACTGAAGCTTTCTTT
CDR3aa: CSAAPGGGNTEAFF

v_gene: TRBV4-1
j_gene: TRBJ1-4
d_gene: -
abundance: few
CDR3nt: TGCGCCAGCAGCCAAACTGGGACTAATGAAAAACTGTTTTTT
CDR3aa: CASSQTGTNEKLFF

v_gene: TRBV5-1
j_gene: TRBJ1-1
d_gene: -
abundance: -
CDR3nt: TGCGCCAGCAGCTTGTTCGACTTAGATGAAGCTTTCTTT
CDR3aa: CASSLFDLDEAFF

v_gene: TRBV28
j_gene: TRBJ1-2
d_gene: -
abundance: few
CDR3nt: TGTGCCAGCGACGGAATCTATGGCTACACCTTC
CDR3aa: CASDGIYGYTF

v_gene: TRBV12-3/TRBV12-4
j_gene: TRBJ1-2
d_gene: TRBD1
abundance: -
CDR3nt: TGTGCCAGCAAAAAAGGGGGGACAGGTCCACTCTATGGCTACACCTTC
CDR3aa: CASKKGGTGPLYGYTF

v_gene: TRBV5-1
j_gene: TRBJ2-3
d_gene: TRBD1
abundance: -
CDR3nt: TGCGCCAGCAGCCTCGGGGCAGGGGGAATAGGGGCCACAGATACGCAGTATTTT
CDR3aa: CASSLGAGGIGATDTQYF